The clone carrying this T cell receptor (beta chain) was recorded only once. The data were taken from a study of OX40 agonist ivuxolimab in advanced cancers. Germline V lookup: CDR1 SGHTA, CDR2 FQGNSA. The CDR3 spans 13 residues. Deletions cut 4 bases from V and 5 bases from J, with 9 bases between. Sequencing used immunoSEQ multiplex PCR; TCRdb keeps in-frame clones, though not all of them. The data show about 77,000 clones, roughly 80% seen once. The receptor comes from an adult with an advanced solid tumor such as melanoma, head and neck, liver or kidney cancer. The chain has TRBV7-2 and TRBJ2-1, with a weak D call TRBD2 (5 bases). Here the sequenced sample was CD4+ or CD8+ T cells sorted from blood, taken in a trial of the OX40 agonist ivuxolimab. CDR3 coding DNA: TGTGCCAGCAGCTCCGGGAATAACAATGAGCAGTTCTTC. As protein: CASSSGNNNEQFF.